The present T cell receptor (beta chain) was sequenced within a study of blood T cell repertoires in COVID-19. Study in general: Samples representing acute and convalescent COVID-19 were sourced from the United States, Italy and Spain.

Original handling: Nucleated cell number was recorded as an estimate derived from reference gene primer amplification. Generated by immunoSEQ multiplex PCR, the TCRdb table keeps only in-frame clones and is missing some. Clone size and V and J calls were adopted from that table, with D and trimming inferred from the DNA. Of around 300,000 clones listed, 75% to 95% are singletons. Trimming stripped 5 bases from V and 3 bases from J, with 17 bases between. Germline-derived CDR1 and CDR2 are LNHDA and SQIVND (reference sequence). The CDR3 is 16 amino acids. This clonotype was sampled from a woman in her 30s with COVID-19, enrolled during active disease. The chain joins TRBV19 to TRBJ1-5; D ambiguous. Sequencing was carried out using peripheral blood. This CDR3 is CASSLRHVQNNQPQHF. The CDR3 nucleotides read TGTGCCAGTAGTCTACGTCACGTCCAAAACAATCAGCCCCAGCATTTT. Full variable domain (missing parts from reference TRBV19 and TRBJ1-5): DGGITQSPKYLFRKEGQNVTLSCEQNLNHDAMYWYRQDPGQGLRLIYYSQIVNDFQKGDIAEGYSVSREKKESFPLTVTSAQKNPTAFYLCASSLRHVQNNQPQHFGDGTRLSIL.